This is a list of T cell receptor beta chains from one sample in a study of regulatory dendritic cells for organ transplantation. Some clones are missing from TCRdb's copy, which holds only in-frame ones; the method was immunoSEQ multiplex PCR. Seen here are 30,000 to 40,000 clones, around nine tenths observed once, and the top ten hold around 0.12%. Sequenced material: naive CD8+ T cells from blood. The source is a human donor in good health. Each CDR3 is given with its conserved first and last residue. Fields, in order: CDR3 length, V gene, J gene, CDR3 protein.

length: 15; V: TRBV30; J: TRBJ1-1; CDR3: CAWSVTETAHTEAFF
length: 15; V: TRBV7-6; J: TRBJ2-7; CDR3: CASSPGTSGTYEQYF
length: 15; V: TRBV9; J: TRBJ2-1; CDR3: CASSVGGRGDNEQFF
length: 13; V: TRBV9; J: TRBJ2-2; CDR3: CASSSANTGELFF
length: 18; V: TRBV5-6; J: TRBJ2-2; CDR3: CASSLARFRLSNTGELFF
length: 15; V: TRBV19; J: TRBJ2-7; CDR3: CASSIEATYTYEQYF
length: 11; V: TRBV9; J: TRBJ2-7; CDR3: CASSVSYEQYF
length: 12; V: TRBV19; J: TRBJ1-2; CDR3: CASSPGGYGYTF
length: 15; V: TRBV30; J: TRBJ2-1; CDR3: CAWSLDRSSYNEQFF
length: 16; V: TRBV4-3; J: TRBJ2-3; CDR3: CASSQDPGRSTDTQYF
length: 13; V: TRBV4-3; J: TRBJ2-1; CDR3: CASSLAGNNEQFF
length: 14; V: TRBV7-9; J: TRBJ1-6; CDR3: CASSPGGGISPLHF
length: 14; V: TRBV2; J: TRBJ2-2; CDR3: CASSEGQDTGELFF
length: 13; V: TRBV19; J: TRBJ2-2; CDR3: CASQIRVTGELFF
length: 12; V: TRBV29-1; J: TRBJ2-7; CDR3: CSVEQGVYEQYF
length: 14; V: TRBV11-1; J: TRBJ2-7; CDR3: CASSPAGSSYEQYF
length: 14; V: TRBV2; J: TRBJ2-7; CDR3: CASQSPDGSYEQYF
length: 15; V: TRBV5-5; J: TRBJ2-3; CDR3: CASSPRQGAVYTQYF
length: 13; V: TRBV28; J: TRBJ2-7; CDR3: CASSPGTSYEQYF
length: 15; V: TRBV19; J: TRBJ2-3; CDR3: CASSIAGRGRDTQYF
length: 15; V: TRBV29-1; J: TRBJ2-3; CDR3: CSVVSGLASTDTQYF
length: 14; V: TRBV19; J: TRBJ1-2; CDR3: CASSMYNENYGYTF
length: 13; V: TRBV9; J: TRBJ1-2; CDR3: CASRQHPNYGYTF
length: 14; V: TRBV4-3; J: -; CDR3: CASSQEGRTYEQYF
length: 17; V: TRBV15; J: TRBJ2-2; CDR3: CATSRTRDSLNTGELFF
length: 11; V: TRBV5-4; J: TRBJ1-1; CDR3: CASSLGSEAFF
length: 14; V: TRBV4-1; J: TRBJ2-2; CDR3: CASRIGEVGGELFF
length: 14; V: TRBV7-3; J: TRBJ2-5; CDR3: CASSRLAGQETQYF
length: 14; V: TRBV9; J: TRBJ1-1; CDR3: CASSVRTENTEAFF
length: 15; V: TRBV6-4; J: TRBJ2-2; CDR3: CASSDRSSGRGELFF
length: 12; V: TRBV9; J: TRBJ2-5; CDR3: CASSEPRGTQYF
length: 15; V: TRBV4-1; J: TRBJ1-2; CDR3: CASSQAGQGSLDYTF
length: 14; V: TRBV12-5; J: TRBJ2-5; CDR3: CASGQAGRVGTQYF
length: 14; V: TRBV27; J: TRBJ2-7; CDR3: CASRLQMSSYEQYF
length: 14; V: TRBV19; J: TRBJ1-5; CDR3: CASSIEDTYQPQHF
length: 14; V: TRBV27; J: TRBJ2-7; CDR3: CASSLSSGVYEQYF
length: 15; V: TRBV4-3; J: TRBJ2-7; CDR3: CASSQIWGADYEQYF
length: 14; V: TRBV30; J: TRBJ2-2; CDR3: CAWSDTINTGELFF
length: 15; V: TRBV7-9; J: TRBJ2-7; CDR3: CASSLPGLSSYEQYF
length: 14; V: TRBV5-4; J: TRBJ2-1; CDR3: CASSFDQNYNEQFF
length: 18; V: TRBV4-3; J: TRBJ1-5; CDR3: CASSQEPLESYSNQPQHF
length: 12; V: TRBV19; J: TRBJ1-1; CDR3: CASSLRGTEAFF
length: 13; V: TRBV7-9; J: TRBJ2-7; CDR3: CASSLGFLREQYF
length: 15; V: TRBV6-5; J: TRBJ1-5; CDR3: CASSSYEGSGQPQHF
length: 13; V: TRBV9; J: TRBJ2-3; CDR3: CASSVWDTDTQYF
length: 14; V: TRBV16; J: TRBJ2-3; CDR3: CASSTLESTDTQYF
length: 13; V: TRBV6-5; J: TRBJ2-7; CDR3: CASSYTDSYEQYF
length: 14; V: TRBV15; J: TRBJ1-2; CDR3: CATSRDRNEPGYTF
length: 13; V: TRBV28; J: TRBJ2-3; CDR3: CASSLVLADTQYF